Presented here are 18 T cell receptor beta chains from one specimen sequenced in a study of T cells after yellow fever vaccination. TCRdb recomputed calls from the 5' RACE reads with MiXCR, one row per CDR3 protein. The sample yields hundreds of thousands of distinct CDR3 sequences, more than 9% seen once. The specimen comprised PBMCs, sampled on the day of the yellow fever booster vaccination. The receptors were sampled from a man aged 30 to 45 who received the YFV17D yellow fever vaccine.

The J gene is TRBJ2-2, the V gene TRBV11-2; 11 bases are a match to TRBD1. Trimming took 5 bases from V and 2 from J; bases not matched to a gene: 7. Germline V gene sequence: CDR1 SGHAT, CDR2 FQNNGV. This CDR3 spans 17 amino acids. The CDR3 DNA reads TGTGCCAGCAGCCTAAGGGACAGGGGGATTAACACCGGGGAGCTGTTTTTT. Translating it yields CASSLRDRGINTGELFF.

This clonotype showed up just a few times. The gene calls are TRBV7-2 and TRBJ2-1; the D is unclear. Germline lookup yields CDR1 SGHTA and CDR2 FQGNSA. CDR3 length: 15 residues. V was trimmed by 3 bases and J by 2 bases, leaving 11 bases between them. The CDR3 reads CASSFGALPYNEQFF. The DNA for the CDR3 is TGTGCCAGCAGCTTCGGAGCGCTCCCCTACAATGAGCAGTTCTTC. The full variable domain, with the rest looked up from reference TRBV7-2 and TRBJ2-1, is GAGVSQSPSNKVTEKGKDVELRCDPISGHTALYWYRQSLGQGLEFLIYFQGNSAPDKSGLPSDRFSAERTGGSVSTLTIQRTQQEDSAVYLCASSFGALPYNEQFFGPGTRLTVL.

This clonotype was seen more than once but under ten times. The chain couples TRBV6-1 to TRBJ1-6; TRBD1 might be the D (5 bases). Deletions cut 7 bases from V and 3 bases from J, with 10 bases between. Per germline, CDR1 MNHNS and CDR2 SASEGT. The CDR3 has 14 residues. DNA for the CDR3: TGTGCCAGCATTGGGACGGGCTATAATTCACCCCTCCACTTT. This codes for CASIGTGYNSPLHF.

V and J are TRBV29-1 and TRBJ2-5, with D maybe TRBD2 (5 bases). CDR3 size: 12 residues. Looked up from germline, CDR1 is SQVTM and CDR2 is ANQGSEA. Trimming took 8 bases from V and 4 from J, leaving 14 bases between them. The CDR3 DNA follows: TGCAGCCTACTAGGAGGTACAGAGACCCAGTACTTC. Translating it yields CSLLGGTETQYF.

This clonotype was counted between two and nine times. This sequence joins TRBV4-3 and TRBJ1-1, with 7 bases matching TRBD1. The V gene's germline CDR1 is LGHNA and CDR2 YSLEER. This CDR3 is built from 17 residues. Trimming took 5 bases from V and 0 from J; bases not matched to a gene: 12. CDR3 in DNA: TGCGCCAGCAGCTCTCTCCGGGCAGGGGGACTGAACACTGAAGCTTTCTTT. It translates to CASSSLRAGGLNTEAFF.

V gene TRBV5-6 combines with J gene TRBJ2-7; 7 positions agree with TRBD2. The CDR3 has 17 amino acids. From germline, CDR1 is SGHDT and CDR2 YYEEEE. V lost 0 bases to trimming and J lost 3 bases; unmatched junction nucleotides: 12. The CDR3 sequence is CASSLGGGGLTNYEQYF. The CDR3 DNA is TGTGCCAGCAGCTTGGGGGGGGGAGGACTGACTAACTACGAGCAGTACTTC. Full variable domain (missing parts from reference TRBV5-6 and TRBJ2-7): DAGVTQSPTHLIKTRGQQVTLRCSPKSGHDTVSWYQQALGQGPQFIFQYYEEEERQRGNFPDRFSGHQFPNYSSELNVNALLLGDSALYLCASSLGGGGLTNYEQYFGPGTRLTVT.

This clonotype showed up just a few times. This chain uses TRBV12-3 or TRBV12-4 with TRBJ1-1, with 8 bases fitting TRBD1. V shed 4 bases and J 1 base; nucleotides not matched to a gene: 2. The CDR3 sequence is 14 residues long. CDR3 loop: CASSWTGRNTEAFF. As DNA, the CDR3 is TGTGCCAGCAGTTGGACAGGGAGGAACACTGAAGCTTTCTTT.

CDR3 protein: CASSYSPTGADGYTF. The CDR3 region has the DNA TGTGCCAGCAGTTATTCCCCGACAGGGGCTGATGGCTACACCTTC. This chain connects TRBV6-5 to TRBJ1-2; TRBD1 matches 8 bases. Germline V gene sequence: CDR1 MNHEY, CDR2 SVGAGI. The CDR3 consists of 15 residues. J gave up 6 bases and V 3 bases, and 9 bases lay outside the gene matches.

This clonotype has just a few counts. J is TRBJ2-5 and V is TRBV19, with TRBD1 as a possible D gene (5 bases). This CDR3 region has 15 residues. Per the germline V gene, CDR1 is LNHDA and CDR2 is SQIVND (reference sequence). Deletions cut 3 bases from V and 4 bases from J, with 15 bases between. For the CDR3, the DNA is TGTGCCAGTAGTATGGAGACAGCCGCGAGAGAGACCCAGTACTTC. The encoded protein is CASSMETAARETQYF.

The gene calls are TRBV10-3 and TRBJ2-7, with no clear D. CDR1 is ENHRY and CDR2 is SYGVKD in the germline V gene. The CDR3 is 15 amino acids. V was trimmed by 0 bases and J by 2 bases, leaving 11 bases between them. The CDR3 region has the DNA TGTGCCATCAGTGAGTCGGGTGACTCCACCTACGAGCAGTACTTC. Its protein product is CAISESGDSTYEQYF.

The genes are TRBV20-1 and TRBJ1-5; D not resolved. V was cut by 3 bases and J by 6 bases, with 15 bases left in between. This CDR3 has 14 amino acids. The germline gives CDR1 DFQATT, CDR2 SNEGSKA (reference sequence). The CDR3 is CSARRVGGSQPQHF. CDR3 nucleotide sequence: TGCAGTGCTAGGCGGGTTGGCGGTAGTCAGCCCCAGCATTTT.

This clonotype was seen a handful of times. The rearrangement joins TRBV3-1 to TRBJ1-1; D is undetermined. Germline CDR1 is LGHDT and CDR2 is YNNKEL (reference sequence). The length of the CDR3 is 13 residues. The germline V and J ends were trimmed by 4 bases and 0 bases, with 6 bases remaining between them. Here the CDR3 reads CASSPLMNTEAFF. CDR3 in DNA: TGTGCCAGCAGCCCGCTGATGAACACTGAAGCTTTCTTT.

The J gene is TRBJ2-1, the V gene TRBV29-1, with D unclear. This CDR3 is built from 10 residues. The germline V and J ends were trimmed by 4 bases and 7 bases, with 5 bases remaining between them. The germline V gene has CDR1 SQVTM and CDR2 ANQGSEA. The CDR3 DNA is TGCAGCGTTGGCGGAAATGAGCAGTTCTTC. Its protein is CSVGGNEQFF.

The chain recombines TRBV15 with TRBJ2-1; possibly TRBD1 for D (6 bases). V was cut by 4 bases and J by 0 bases, with 16 bases left in between. This CDR3 is 17 amino acids long. Germline V CDR1 and CDR2: LNHNV, YYDKDF (reference sequence). DNA of the CDR3: TGTGCCACCAGCAAGTCGACAGGCCCGAGCTCCTACAATGAGCAGTTCTTC. Translation gives CATSKSTGPSSYNEQFF.

This clonotype was seen only a few times. This rearrangement joins TRBV5-1 to TRBJ2-3; 8 bases are a match to TRBD1. The CDR3 extends over 15 amino acids. The ends lost 1 base at V and 5 bases at J; junction bases unmatched: 6. Germline-derived CDR1 and CDR2 are SGHRS and YFSETQ. CDR3 sequence: CASSLLQGAGDTQYF. CDR3 nucleotide sequence: TGCGCCAGCAGCTTGCTGCAGGGGGCGGGAGATACGCAGTATTTT. Using reference TRBV5-1 and TRBJ2-3 for the parts outside the CDR3, the full variable domain is KAGVTQTPRYLIKTRGQQVTLSCSPISGHRSVSWYQQTPGQGLQFLFEYFSETQRNKGNFPGRFSGRQFSNSRSEMNVSTLELGDSALYLCASSLLQGAGDTQYFGPGTRLTVL.

The chain carries TRBV3-1 and TRBJ1-1; D perhaps matches TRBD1 (5 bases). The CDR3 extends over 14 amino acids. In germline, CDR1 is LGHDT, CDR2 YNNKEL (reference sequence). Trimming removed 7 bases at V and 0 bases at J, with 12 bases between. The CDR3, as DNA: TGTGCCAGCACCCCTGGGGGATTGAACACTGAAGCTTTCTTT. Its translation: CASTPGGLNTEAFF.

This clonotype was observed a handful of times. V and J are TRBV5-5 and TRBJ2-7; 8 bases line up with TRBD2. V dropped 4 bases and J dropped 2; count of bases not matched to a gene: 11. The germline gives CDR1 SGHKS, CDR2 YYEKEE (reference sequence). The CDR3 extends over 16 amino acids. In DNA, the CDR3 is TGTGCCAGCAGCGGGCGGTCGGCTAGCGGGCCCTACGAGCAGTACTTC. Translation gives CASSGRSASGPYEQYF.

This rearrangement joins TRBV5-1 to TRBJ2-7; D might be TRBD1 or TRBD2, each matching 5 bases. Trimming cost V 0 bases and J 10 bases, with 14 bases left between them. The CDR3 is made up of 13 amino acids. The germline CDR1 and CDR2 sequences are SGHRS and YFSETQ. CDR3 residues: CASSLVVWDRQYF. CDR3 nucleotide sequence: TGCGCCAGCAGCTTGGTTGTTTGGGACCGTCAGTACTTC.